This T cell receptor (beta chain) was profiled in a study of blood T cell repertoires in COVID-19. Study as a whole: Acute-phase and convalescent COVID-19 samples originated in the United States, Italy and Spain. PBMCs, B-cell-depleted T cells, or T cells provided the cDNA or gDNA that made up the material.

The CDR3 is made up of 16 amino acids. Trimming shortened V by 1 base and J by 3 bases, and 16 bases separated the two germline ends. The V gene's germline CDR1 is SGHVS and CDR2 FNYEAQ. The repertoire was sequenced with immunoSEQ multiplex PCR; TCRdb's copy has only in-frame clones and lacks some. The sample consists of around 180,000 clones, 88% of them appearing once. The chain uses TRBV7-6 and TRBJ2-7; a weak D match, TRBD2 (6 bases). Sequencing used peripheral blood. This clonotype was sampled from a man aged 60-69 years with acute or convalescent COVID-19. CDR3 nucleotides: TGTGCCAGCAGCTTAGAAGCGGGTCTTCTGGGCTACGAGCAGTACTTC. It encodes CASSLEAGLLGYEQYF.